This T cell receptor (beta chain) was documented in a study of blood T cell repertoires in COVID-19. Study-level background: The study drew acute and convalescent COVID-19 samples from the United States, Italy and Spain.

Details on this clone: A junction end diverges from the germline sequence, so it may reflect a read error.

The method was immunoSEQ multiplex PCR; TCRdb's version includes in-frame clones alone and lacks a portion of them. Seen here are around 400,000 clones, around nine tenths observed once, and the top ten hold 1.4%. The CDR3 is made up of 16 amino acids. Looked up from germline, CDR1 is LGHNA and CDR2 is YSLEER. V usage is TRBV4-3 and J usage is TRBJ2-4; TRBD2 aligns across 10 bases. The source is a woman under 30 who had been exposed to COVID-19. Material for sequencing was PBMCs or T cells enriched from blood (not recorded which). The CDR3 nucleotides are TGCGCCAGCAGCCAAGACAGCGGGGGGGCCAGAAACATTCAGTACTTC. Its translation is CASSQDSGGARNIQYF.